These T cell receptor beta chains were read from a single sample in a study of vaccination and CD4 T cells after COVID-19. TCRdb reprocessed the PCR reads with MiXCR, giving one entry per CDR3 protein. The profile covers some 25,000 distinct CDR3 sequences, with more than 30% appearing a single time and under 3.5% taken by the ten largest. The antigens for these receptors are not known. Sequenced material: CD4+ T cells from blood, cultured in vitro, taken about 7 months after SARS-CoV-2 vaccination. The source of these receptors is a human donor who had recovered from COVID-19. Each CDR3 is given with its conserved first and last residue. A D gene is named only where the DNA matches it firmly. Expanded clones are given a class, and other clones once, few, many or no size at all.

cdr3_length: 14; clone_size: NA; j_call: TRBJ1-2; v_call: TRBV9; d_call: NA; cdr3_nt: TGTGCCAGCAGCGTAGCGTGGAATAACTATGGCTACACCTTC; cdr3_aa: CASSVAWNNYGYTF
cdr3_length: 17; clone_size: NA; j_call: TRBJ2-5; v_call: TRBV7-2; d_call: TRBD2; cdr3_nt: TGTGCCAGCAGCTCGGGGGGACTAGCCCGTCCAGTTGAGACCCAGTACTTC; cdr3_aa: CASSSGGLARPVETQYF
cdr3_length: 14; clone_size: NA; j_call: TRBJ2-1; v_call: TRBV7-3; d_call: NA; cdr3_nt: TGTGCCAGCAGCGGGGGCCCCTCCTACAATGAGCAGTTCTTC; cdr3_aa: CASSGGPSYNEQFF
cdr3_length: 13; clone_size: NA; j_call: TRBJ2-7; v_call: TRBV20-1; d_call: NA; cdr3_nt: TGCAGTGCCCGGCCGGGACTCTCCTACGAGCAGTACTTC; cdr3_aa: CSARPGLSYEQYF
cdr3_length: 13; clone_size: NA; j_call: TRBJ2-5; v_call: TRBV6-1; d_call: TRBD2; cdr3_nt: TGTGCCAGCAGGCGGGAGGGCCTTGAGACCCAGTACTTC; cdr3_aa: CASRREGLETQYF
cdr3_length: 13; clone_size: few; j_call: TRBJ1-2; v_call: TRBV20-1; d_call: TRBD1; cdr3_nt: TGCAGTGCTCGACGGACAGGGAACTATGGCTACACCTTC; cdr3_aa: CSARRTGNYGYTF
cdr3_length: 15; clone_size: NA; j_call: TRBJ2-7; v_call: TRBV29-1; d_call: NA; cdr3_nt: TGCAGCGGAAGATGGTGGTTTAGGGATACCTACGAGCAGTACTTC; cdr3_aa: CSGRWWFRDTYEQYF
cdr3_length: 12; clone_size: NA; j_call: TRBJ2-7; v_call: TRBV28; d_call: NA; cdr3_nt: TGTGCCAGCAGTTTCTTCGGCTACGAGCAGTACTTC; cdr3_aa: CASSFFGYEQYF
cdr3_length: 14; clone_size: NA; j_call: TRBJ2-7; v_call: TRBV20-1; d_call: NA; cdr3_nt: TGCAGTGCTAGAGATGGGGCGGAGACCTACGAGCAGTACTTC; cdr3_aa: CSARDGAETYEQYF
cdr3_length: 14; clone_size: NA; j_call: TRBJ2-3; v_call: TRBV2; d_call: NA; cdr3_nt: TGTGCCAGCGGCCCAAGACTAGTCACAGATACGCAGTATTTT; cdr3_aa: CASGPRLVTDTQYF
cdr3_length: 12; clone_size: NA; j_call: TRBJ2-3; v_call: TRBV12-3/TRBV12-4; d_call: TRBD2; cdr3_nt: TGTGCCAGCAGAACCGGACTAGCGGGAGTGTATTTT; cdr3_aa: CASRTGLAGVYF
cdr3_length: 14; clone_size: NA; j_call: TRBJ2-1; v_call: TRBV6-2/TRBV6-3; d_call: TRBD2; cdr3_nt: TGTGCCAGCAGTAGCGGGAGCTCCTACAATGAGCAGTTCTTC; cdr3_aa: CASSSGSSYNEQFF
cdr3_length: 15; clone_size: NA; j_call: TRBJ1-1; v_call: TRBV10-3; d_call: NA; cdr3_nt: TGTGCCATCAGTGAGAGGGACGGAAGGCCGACTGAAGCTTTCTTT; cdr3_aa: CAISERDGRPTEAFF
cdr3_length: 17; clone_size: medium-sized; j_call: TRBJ2-7; v_call: TRBV15; d_call: TRBD1; cdr3_nt: TGTGCCACCAGCAGATCTGCGGGGGACAGGGGCCGATACGAGCAGTACTTC; cdr3_aa: CATSRSAGDRGRYEQYF
cdr3_length: 14; clone_size: NA; j_call: TRBJ1-2; v_call: TRBV6-1; d_call: TRBD1; cdr3_nt: TGTGCCAGCAGTCGCAACCCAGGGGGCAATGGCTACACCTTC; cdr3_aa: CASSRNPGGNGYTF
cdr3_length: 13; clone_size: few; j_call: TRBJ1-2; v_call: TRBV5-4; d_call: NA; cdr3_nt: TGTGCCAGCAGCCCTACCCCAGCGGAAGGCTACACCTTC; cdr3_aa: CASSPTPAEGYTF
cdr3_length: 14; clone_size: few; j_call: TRBJ2-7; v_call: TRBV19; d_call: NA; cdr3_nt: TGTGCCAGTAGGACCGGGACACCGCCCTACGAGCAGTACTTC; cdr3_aa: CASRTGTPPYEQYF
cdr3_length: 13; clone_size: few; j_call: TRBJ2-7; v_call: TRBV19; d_call: NA; cdr3_nt: TGTGCCAGTAGTATCGGGGGTTCATACGAGCAGTACTTC; cdr3_aa: CASSIGGSYEQYF
cdr3_length: 16; clone_size: few; j_call: TRBJ2-3; v_call: TRBV1; d_call: NA; cdr3_nt: TGCACCAGCAGCCAAGGGGGTCCATTGCGTGGGGATACGCAGTATTTT; cdr3_aa: CTSSQGGPLRGDTQYF
cdr3_length: 15; clone_size: once; j_call: TRBJ1-5; v_call: TRBV6-1; d_call: NA; cdr3_nt: TGTGCCAGCAGTGGGGGCGTGTATAGCAATCAGCCCCAGCATTTT; cdr3_aa: CASSGGVYSNQPQHF
cdr3_length: 12; clone_size: NA; j_call: TRBJ2-3; v_call: TRBV7-3; d_call: NA; cdr3_nt: TGTGCCAGCAGCTCAGGGTCAGATACGCAGTATTTT; cdr3_aa: CASSSGSDTQYF
cdr3_length: 13; clone_size: few; j_call: TRBJ2-1; v_call: TRBV24-1; d_call: NA; cdr3_nt: TGTGCCACCAGTGACCAAGTATCCGCCGAGCAGTTCTTC; cdr3_aa: CATSDQVSAEQFF
cdr3_length: 15; clone_size: few; j_call: TRBJ1-2; v_call: TRBV4-1; d_call: TRBD1; cdr3_nt: TGCGCCAGCAGCCAAGATTCCTCAGGGGGCTTTGGCTACACCTTC; cdr3_aa: CASSQDSSGGFGYTF
cdr3_length: 16; clone_size: NA; j_call: TRBJ2-4; v_call: TRBV7-2; d_call: TRBD2; cdr3_nt: TGTGCCAGCAGCCCGGGACTAGCGGGAGGCGGAGGCATTCAGTACTTC; cdr3_aa: CASSPGLAGGGGIQYF
cdr3_length: 14; clone_size: NA; j_call: TRBJ2-1; v_call: TRBV6-1; d_call: NA; cdr3_nt: TGTGCCAGCAGTGAGGACAGATCCTACAATGAGCAGTTCTTC; cdr3_aa: CASSEDRSYNEQFF
cdr3_length: 12; clone_size: NA; j_call: TRBJ1-2; v_call: TRBV7-2; d_call: TRBD1; cdr3_nt: TGTGCCAGCAGCTTAGGAGGGGGCGGCTACACCTTC; cdr3_aa: CASSLGGGGYTF
cdr3_length: 13; clone_size: few; j_call: TRBJ1-5; v_call: TRBV6-1; d_call: NA; cdr3_nt: TGTGCCAGCAGTGTCGGCTTACCTCAGCCCCAGCATTTT; cdr3_aa: CASSVGLPQPQHF
cdr3_length: 14; clone_size: few; j_call: TRBJ1-3; v_call: TRBV7-2; d_call: NA; cdr3_nt: TGTGCCAGCAGCTTAGCAGTAGCTGGAAACACCATATATTTT; cdr3_aa: CASSLAVAGNTIYF
cdr3_length: 16; clone_size: NA; j_call: TRBJ2-1; v_call: TRBV6-1; d_call: TRBD1; cdr3_nt: TGTGCCAGCAGCTTCGGACAGGGGGCTTCAATCAATGAGCAGTTCTTC; cdr3_aa: CASSFGQGASINEQFF
cdr3_length: 12; clone_size: few; j_call: TRBJ1-1; v_call: TRBV10-3; d_call: NA; cdr3_nt: TGTGCCATCAGTGAGCCCGGAACTGAAGCTTTCTTT; cdr3_aa: CAISEPGTEAFF
cdr3_length: 14; clone_size: many; j_call: TRBJ2-7; v_call: TRBV7-9; d_call: NA; cdr3_nt: TGTGCCAGCAGCTTAAACTCAGGTTCACCCGAGCAGTACTTC; cdr3_aa: CASSLNSGSPEQYF
cdr3_length: 16; clone_size: few; j_call: TRBJ2-7; v_call: TRBV20-1; d_call: TRBD2; cdr3_nt: TGCAGTGCTAGAGATAGTCCCCTCGGGGGGAGACGCGAGCAGTACTTC; cdr3_aa: CSARDSPLGGRREQYF
cdr3_length: 15; clone_size: NA; j_call: TRBJ2-6; v_call: TRBV27; d_call: TRBD1; cdr3_nt: TGTGCCAGCAGCGACGGACAGGCTGGGGCCAACGTCCTGACTTTC; cdr3_aa: CASSDGQAGANVLTF
cdr3_length: 11; clone_size: NA; j_call: TRBJ1-1; v_call: TRBV20-1; d_call: NA; cdr3_nt: TGCAGTGTTCAGAAGAACACTGAAGCTTTCTTT; cdr3_aa: CSVQKNTEAFF
cdr3_length: 15; clone_size: NA; j_call: TRBJ2-5; v_call: TRBV6-1; d_call: NA; cdr3_nt: TGTGCCAGCAGTCATCGTCCGGGCCTAGGGGAGACCCAGTACTTC; cdr3_aa: CASSHRPGLGETQYF
cdr3_length: 17; clone_size: NA; j_call: TRBJ2-5; v_call: TRBV5-6; d_call: NA; cdr3_nt: TGTGCCAGCAGCCTCCCTCGAGGCGCCTCCGGTCGGGAGACCCAGTACTTC; cdr3_aa: CASSLPRGASGRETQYF
cdr3_length: 15; clone_size: NA; j_call: TRBJ1-1; v_call: TRBV4-2; d_call: NA; cdr3_nt: TGTGCCAGCAGCCTCGAGGGGTCCCCGAACACTGAAGCTTTCTTT; cdr3_aa: CASSLEGSPNTEAFF
cdr3_length: 15; clone_size: NA; j_call: TRBJ2-2; v_call: TRBV6-4; d_call: NA; cdr3_nt: TGTGCCAGCAGTGAGGAGGGGGCGAACACCGGGGAGCTGTTTTTT; cdr3_aa: CASSEEGANTGELFF